Reported below is one T cell receptor beta chain. What it binds is not known. Method: immunoSEQ multiplex PCR; TCRdb's copy keeps in-frame clones and lacks some. The sample has over 55,000 clones; 80% to 95% are singletons. This record comes from a study of graft-versus-host responses after intestinal transplantation. Study information: Induction with anti-thymocyte globulin, then tacrolimus and steroids for around three years, was given to all recipients.

CDR3 length equals 15 residues. V gave up 4 bases and J gave up 1 base; unmatched junction bases: 6. CDR1 and CDR2 (germline): SGDLS, YYNGEE. Sequences were derived from unstimulated CD8+ T cells sorted from spleen or lymph node cells, sampled before intestinal transplant. The receptor's source is a human donor who received an intestinal transplant. This rearrangement joins TRBV9 to TRBJ2-5; TRBD1 agrees at 8 bases. CDR3 sequence: CASSPRDRPQETQYF. The CDR3, as DNA: TGTGCCAGCAGCCCCAGGGACAGGCCCCAAGAGACCCAGTACTTC. The full variable domain, its missing parts supplied by reference TRBV9 and TRBJ2-5, is DSGVTQTPKHLITATGQRVTLRCSPRSGDLSVYWYQQSLDQGLQFLIQYYNGEERAKGNILERFSAQQFPDLHSELNLSSLELGDSALYFCASSPRDRPQETQYFGPGTRLLVL.